Listed here are 11 T cell receptor beta chains from one sample, sequenced in a study of blood T cells in healthy people across ages (dated by TCRdb to 2015 to 2017). The library was produced with 5' RACE. The second PCR ran for about 6 to 12 cycles and used a J-beta primer mix along with a sample-barcoded 5' primer. The raw public reads went through TCRdb reprocessing: fastp at Q25, MiXCR clone calling, in-frame beta chains kept. One record per CDR3 amino acid sequence lists the most common genes and DNA. Across this sample there are 1,800,000 or so distinct CDR3 sequences, with about two fifths seen only once. The ten most abundant clones make up roughly 23% of the sample. The sample comprised blood. The receptor set was obtained from a human donor in good health.

The V call is TRBV11-2, the J call TRBJ2-7; D may be TRBD1 or TRBD2 (5 bases each). Trimming removed 2 bases at V and 2 bases at J, with 16 bases between. Germline CDR1 is SGHAT and CDR2 is FQNNGV. The CDR3 sequence is 16 residues long. CDR3 region: CASSLFGRGTTYEQYF. The DNA for the CDR3 is TGTGCCAGCAGCTTATTCGGTCGGGGCACTACCTACGAGCAGTACTTC.

The J gene is TRBJ2-1, the V gene TRBV2, with D perhaps assigned TRBD1 or TRBD2 (6 bases each). There are 16 residues in the CDR3. The V end was cut by 2 bases, the J end by 3 bases, with 14 bases between. CDR1 SNHLY and CDR2 FYNNEI come from the germline V gene. CDR3 sequence: CASSERSGGLYNEQFF. The CDR3 bases are TGTGCCAGCAGTGAAAGGAGTGGGGGGCTCTACAATGAGCAGTTCTTC.

CDR3 loop: CSAPSGGAIFHEQYF. CDR3 sequence (DNA): TGCAGTGCTCCTAGCGGGGGGGCCATTTTCCACGAGCAGTACTTC. J is TRBJ2-5 and V is TRBV20-1; TRBD2 matches 12 bases. The J call may be incorrect, as the DNA end agrees better with TRBJ2-7. The CDR3 has 15 amino acids. Germline V gene lookup returns CDR1 DFQATT and CDR2 SNEGSKA (reference sequence).

This clonotype was picked up a small number of times. The chain carries TRBV12-3 or TRBV12-4 and TRBJ1-1, with D perhaps matching TRBD1 (5 bases). The CDR3 contains 13 residues. Between the trimmed V and J ends, which lost 6 bases and 0 bases, there was a span of 8 bases. The CDR3 DNA reads as TGTGCCAGCAGCTGGGACCTGAACACTGAAGCTTTCTTT. Protein sequence: CASSWDLNTEAFF.

A few counts support this clonotype. The junction and the germline gene differ at one end; a read error may be behind it. The V and J genes are TRBV7-2 and TRBJ1-5, with 8 bases identical to TRBD1. CDR3 length equals 17 residues. CDR1 is SGHTA, CDR2 FQGNSA, per germline. CDR3 DNA sequence: TGTGCCAGCAGCTTAGCGGACAGGGCTTATAGCAATCGGCCCCAGCATTTT. This codes for CASSLADRAYSNRPQHF. The variable domain in full, with the rest retrieved from reference TRBV7-2 and TRBJ1-5, is GAGVSQSPSNKVTEKGKDVELRCDPISGHTALYWYRQSLGQGLEFLIYFQGNSAPDKSGLPSDRFSAERTGGSVSTLTIQRTQQEDSAVYLCASSLADRAYSNRPQHFGDGTRLSIL.

This sequence joins TRBV6-2 or TRBV6-3 and TRBJ1-6; TRBD1 aligns across 7 bases. V shed 7 bases, J shed 8 bases, and the junction held 11 bases outside the gene matches. Germline assignment: CDR1 MNHEY and CDR2 SVGEGT. The CDR3 loop spans 15 amino acids. This chain's CDR3 is CASIPGRGSDSPLHF. CDR3 DNA: TGTGCCAGCATTCCGGGCAGGGGGTCTGATTCACCCCTCCACTTT.

A few counts support this clonotype. V usage is TRBV11-1 and J usage is TRBJ2-1, with D perhaps matching TRBD2 (5 bases). V gave up 5 bases and J gave up 8 bases, with 13 bases separating them. CDR1 SGHAT and CDR2 FQDESV come from the germline V gene (reference sequence). CDR3 length: 13 amino acids. CDR3 residues: CASSTSLGDEQFF. The CDR3 DNA reads as TGTGCCAGCAGCACTAGTTTGGGAGATGAGCAGTTCTTC.

This chain joins TRBV6-2 or TRBV6-3 and TRBJ1-1; 7 positions match TRBD1. Trimming at V came to 7 bases and at J to 8 bases, leaving 16 bases not matched to a gene. Germline CDR1 MNHEY, CDR2 SVGEGT. This CDR3 region has 15 residues. This CDR3 reads CASTPRQGSGPEAFF. Written as DNA, the CDR3 is TGTGCCAGCACCCCCAGACAGGGCTCCGGTCCAGAAGCTTTCTTT.

The chain couples TRBV9 to TRBJ1-1, with D uncertain. V was shortened by 0 bases and J by 3 bases, with 6 bases between the two germline ends. This CDR3 has 13 amino acids. Germline V CDR1 and CDR2: SGDLS, YYNGEE. CDR3: CASSVEWHTEAFF. The CDR3 region has the DNA TGTGCCAGCAGCGTAGAATGGCACACTGAAGCTTTCTTT. Full variable domain (remainder filled in from reference TRBV9 and TRBJ1-1): DSGVTQTPKHLITATGQRVTLRCSPRSGDLSVYWYQQSLDQGLQFLIQYYNGEERAKGNILERFSAQQFPDLHSELNLSSLELGDSALYFCASSVEWHTEAFFGQGTRLTVV.

V and J are TRBV5-1 and TRBJ2-1; 7 bases match TRBD1. Germline trimming cut 7 bases from V and 6 bases from J; bases unmatched to any gene: 13. Germline V CDR1 and CDR2: SGHRS, YFSETQ. This CDR3 contains 15 residues. DNA of the CDR3: TGCGCCAGCTTTCTACGGGACAGCCTATTCAATGAGCAGTTCTTC. This sequence encodes CASFLRDSLFNEQFF. The full variable domain, its missing parts supplied by reference TRBV5-1 and TRBJ2-1, is KAGVTQTPRYLIKTRGQQVTLSCSPISGHRSVSWYQQTPGQGLQFLFEYFSETQRNKGNFPGRFSGRQFSNSRSEMNVSTLELGDSALYLCASFLRDSLFNEQFFGPGTRLTVL.

Only a few counts were recorded for this clonotype. V usage is TRBV4-3 and J usage is TRBJ2-5; TRBD2 aligns across 8 bases. The CDR3 length is 16 residues. Trimming at V came to 4 bases and at J to 4 bases, leaving 11 bases not matched to a gene. CDR1 and CDR2 from the germline V gene are LGHNA and YSLEER. CDR3 nucleotides: TGCGCCAGCAGCCGTATACTGACTAGCGTTGGAGAGACCCAGTACTTC. This translates into CASSRILTSVGETQYF.